The clone carrying this TCR beta chain was counted only a few times. As yet, its antigen is unknown. These data come from a study of T cell repertoires in cytomegalovirus infection. On the study more broadly: Indicated by public TCR beta signatures were CMV infection and matching HLA type.

TCRdb reanalysed the reads using MiXCR and keeps one entry per CDR3 protein. This table holds over 150,000 distinct CDR3 sequences, 14% found once. The germline V gene has CDR1 SGDLS and CDR2 YYNGEE. CDR3 length: 14 residues. Between the trimmed V and J ends, which lost 5 bases and 3 bases, there was a span of 12 bases. The study's findings and limits: Ex vivo, HLA-C-restricted CMV-specific TCR beta clonotypes prevailed over the rest of the response. Carriage of CMV together with the relevant HLA was identifiable through cumulative public TCR beta family frequency.

The chain recombines TRBV9 with TRBJ1-3; no definite D call. This sequence originates from a human donor in good health (CMV status not recorded). Some clones in this sample may be carry-over from other donors' samples. Sequencing was done on a sample of PBMCs. The CDR3 loop reads CASRGRENGNTIYF. CDR3 coding DNA: TGTGCCAGCAGGGGAAGGGAAAATGGAAACACCATATATTTT. The full variable domain, rest sourced from reference TRBV9 and TRBJ1-3, is DSGVTQTPKHLITATGQRVTLRCSPRSGDLSVYWYQQSLDQGLQFLIQYYNGEERAKGNILERFSAQQFPDLHSELNLSSLELGDSALYFCASRGRENGNTIYFGEGSWLTVV.